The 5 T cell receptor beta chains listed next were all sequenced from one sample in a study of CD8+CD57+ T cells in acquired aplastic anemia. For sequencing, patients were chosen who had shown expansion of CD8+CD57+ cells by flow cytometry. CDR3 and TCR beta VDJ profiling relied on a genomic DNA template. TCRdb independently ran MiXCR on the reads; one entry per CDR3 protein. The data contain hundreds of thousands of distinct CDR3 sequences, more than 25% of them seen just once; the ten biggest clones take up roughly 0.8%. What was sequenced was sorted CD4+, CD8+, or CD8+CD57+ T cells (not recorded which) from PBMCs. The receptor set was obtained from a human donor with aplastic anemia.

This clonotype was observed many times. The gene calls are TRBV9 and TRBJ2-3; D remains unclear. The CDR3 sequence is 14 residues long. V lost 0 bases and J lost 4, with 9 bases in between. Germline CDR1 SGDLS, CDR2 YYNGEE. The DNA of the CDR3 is TGTGCCAGCAGCGTAGATTCATGGGCAGATACGCAGTATTTT. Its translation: CASSVDSWADTQYF.

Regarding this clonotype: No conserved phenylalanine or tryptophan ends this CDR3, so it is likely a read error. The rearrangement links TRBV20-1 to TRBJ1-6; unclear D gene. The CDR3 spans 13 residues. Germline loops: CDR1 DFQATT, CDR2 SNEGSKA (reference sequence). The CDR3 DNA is TGCAGTGCAAAGGACGGCAATAACTCACCCCTCCACCTT. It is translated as CSAKDGNNSPLHL.

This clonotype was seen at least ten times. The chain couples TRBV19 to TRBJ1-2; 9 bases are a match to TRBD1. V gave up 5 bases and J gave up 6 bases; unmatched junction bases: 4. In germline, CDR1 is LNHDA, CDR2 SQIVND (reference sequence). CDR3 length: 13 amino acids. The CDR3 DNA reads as TGTGCCAGTAGTGCAGGACAGGGGAATGGCTACACCTTC. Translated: CASSAGQGNGYTF.

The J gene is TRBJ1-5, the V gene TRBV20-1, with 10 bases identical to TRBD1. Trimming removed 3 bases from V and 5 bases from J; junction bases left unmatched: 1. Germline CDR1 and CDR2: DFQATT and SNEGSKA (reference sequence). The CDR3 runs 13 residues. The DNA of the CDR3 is TGCAGTGCTAGCGGGACAGGGGATCAGCCCCAGCATTTT. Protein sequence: CSASGTGDQPQHF.

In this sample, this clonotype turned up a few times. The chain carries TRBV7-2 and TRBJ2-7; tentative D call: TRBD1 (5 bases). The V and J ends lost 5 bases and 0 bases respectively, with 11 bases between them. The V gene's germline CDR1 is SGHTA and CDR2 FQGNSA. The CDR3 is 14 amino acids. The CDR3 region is CASSHRQHSYEQYF. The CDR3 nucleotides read TGTGCCAGCAGCCATAGACAGCACTCCTACGAGCAGTACTTC.